The T cell receptor beta chain under discussion was sequenced for a study of pediatric ulcerative colitis. Background on the study: Disease was pancolitis in several and left-sided in two, histology-confirmed.

In regard to this clone: The antigen remains undetermined.

One to two pinch biopsies were taken from the rectum during colonoscopy. Ulcerative colitis patients received no immunosuppressive medication before the diagnostic colonoscopy. Findings of the study overall: All ulcerative colitis patients, but no controls, carried two rectal clonotypes.

Trimming took 6 bases from V and 1 from J, leaving 9 bases between them. The germline CDR1 and CDR2 sequences are MNHNS and SASEGT. This CDR3 has 13 amino acids. Clones were read by immunoSEQ multiplex PCR, and TCRdb kept only the in-frame ones, dropping some. The sample consists of 45,000 to 55,000 clones, 78% of them appearing once. The sample comprised gut tissue. V gene TRBV6-1 combines with J gene TRBJ1-1; TRBD1 might be the D (6 bases). The TCR was taken from a girl aged 10-17 years with moderate ulcerative colitis. The CDR3 DNA follows: TGTGCCAGCAGCTCGACAGGGAACACTGAAGCTTTCTTT. This codes for CASSSTGNTEAFF.